Below are 15 T cell receptor beta chains sequenced from a single sample in a study of blood T cell repertoires in COVID-19. Produced via immunoSEQ multiplex PCR; TCRdb's table is partial and in-frame only. The data contain about 51,000 clones, 65% to 85% of them singletons. The sequencing sample was made of peripheral blood. The receptors stem from a man aged 50 to 60 with acute or convalescent COVID-19.

This chain connects TRBV11-2 to TRBJ2-5; maybe TRBD2 (5 bases). The CDR3 length is 14 residues. Germline CDR1 is SGHAT and CDR2 is FQNNGV. Between the trimmed V and J ends, which lost 5 bases and 5 bases, there was a span of 15 bases. CDR3 amino acids: CASSLRSGPETQYF. The CDR3 DNA reads TGTGCCAGCAGCCTGAGGAGCGGCCCGGAGACCCAGTACTTC.

V usage is TRBV6-5 and J usage is TRBJ2-5; D not resolved. Germline V gene sequence: CDR1 MNHEY, CDR2 SVGAGI. V was pared by 10 bases and J by 4 bases, with 10 bases between. The CDR3 runs 11 residues. The CDR3 sequence is CANLSLETQYF. The CDR3 nucleotides read TGTGCCAACCTATCCCTAGAGACCCAGTACTTC.

V usage is TRBV3-1 (or the pseudogene TRBV3-2) and J usage is TRBJ2-7, with D uncertain. Per the germline V gene, CDR1 is LGHDT and CDR2 is YNNKEL (reference sequence). This CDR3 region has 14 residues. Trimming stripped 0 bases from V and 2 bases from J, with 8 bases between. In DNA form, the CDR3 reads TGTGCCAGCAGCCAAGATGCACTACCCTACGAGCAGTACTTC. It specifies CASSQDALPYEQYF.

The chain combines TRBV19 with TRBJ2-1, with TRBD2 matching over 7 bases. CDR3 length: 13 residues. V was clipped by 6 bases and J by 4 bases; unmatched bases: 3. The germline gives CDR1 LNHDA, CDR2 SQIVND (reference sequence). DNA for the CDR3: TGTGCCAGTAGGGCGGGACTATACAATGAGCAGTTCTTC. This sequence encodes CASRAGLYNEQFF.

V gene TRBV12-3 or TRBV12-4 combines with J gene TRBJ2-1; possibly TRBD1 for D (6 bases). V lost 1 base, J lost 6 bases, and 7 bases lay in between. The CDR3 has 13 residues. CDR3 in amino acids: CASSLGTVNEQFF. The CDR3, as DNA: TGTGCCAGCAGTTTAGGGACAGTCAATGAGCAGTTCTTC.

The chain is built from TRBV11-2 and TRBJ2-1; 7 nucleotides line up with TRBD2. Germline CDR1 is SGHAT and CDR2 is FQNNGV. Losses at the gene ends were 4 bases for V and 10 bases for J; bases not matched to a gene: 13. The CDR3 consists of 15 residues. The CDR3 spells CASSSIRIGGFEQFF. The CDR3 DNA is TGTGCCAGCAGCTCCATAAGGATCGGGGGGTTCGAGCAGTTCTTC.

V is TRBV11-2 and J is TRBJ1-1, with no clear D. The CDR3 totals 13 residues. Germline V gene sequence: CDR1 SGHAT, CDR2 FQNNGV. V gave up 5 bases and J gave up 3 bases, with 10 bases separating them. The CDR3 spells CASSRVRDTEAFF. The CDR3 coding sequence is TGTGCCAGCAGCAGGGTGAGGGACACTGAAGCTTTCTTT.

This clone was seen a handful of times. The gene calls are TRBV5-4 and TRBJ2-3; 8 bases agree with TRBD2. V shed 3 bases, J shed 6 bases, and the junction held 9 bases outside the gene matches. The CDR3 has 15 residues. Germline values: CDR1 SGHNT, CDR2 YYREEE (reference sequence). The CDR3 here is CASSSSPAGDDTQYF. In DNA form, the CDR3 reads TGTGCCAGCAGCTCTTCCCCAGCGGGAGACGATACGCAGTATTTT.

The rearrangement links TRBV27 to TRBJ2-5; weak D call: TRBD1 (5 bases). This CDR3 has 13 amino acids. V was clipped by 3 bases and J by 3 bases, with 8 bases between them. Germline assignment: CDR1 MNHEY and CDR2 SMNVEV (reference sequence). CDR3 in DNA: TGTGCCAGCAGTTTCAGGGTGGAAGAGACCCAGTACTTC. It encodes CASSFRVEETQYF.

This clone occurred a few times. V and J are TRBV14 and TRBJ1-2; D is uncertain. The germline V gene has CDR1 SGHDN and CDR2 FVKESK. The CDR3 length is 13 residues. V was shortened by 3 bases and J by 6 bases, with 11 bases between the two germline ends. CDR3 sequence reads: CASSQVLVDGYTF. The CDR3 DNA reads TGTGCCAGCAGCCAGGTTTTAGTGGATGGCTACACCTTC. The full variable domain, its missing parts supplied by reference TRBV14 and TRBJ1-2, is EAGVTQFPSHSVIEKGQTVTLRCDPISGHDNLYWYRRVMGKEIKFLLHFVKESKQDESGMPNNRFLAERTGGTYSTLKVQPAELEDSGVYFCASSQVLVDGYTFGSGTRLTVV.

This clone was detected only once. The chain joins TRBV19 to TRBJ1-1; TRBD1 matches 9 bases. V lost 5 bases to trimming and J lost 4 bases; unmatched junction nucleotides: 8. Germline V gene data show CDR1 as LNHDA and CDR2 as SQIVND (reference sequence). The CDR3 sequence is 15 residues long. The CDR3 DNA reads TGTGCCAGTAGTCCCGGACAGGGGAGCATCACTGAAGCTTTCTTT. This codes for CASSPGQGSITEAFF.

The V call is TRBV9, the J call TRBJ1-6; a weak D match, TRBD1 (5 bases). Trimming pared 0 bases from V and 7 bases from J, leaving 8 bases between. The length of the CDR3 is 14 residues. Germline V gene lookup returns CDR1 SGDLS and CDR2 YYNGEE. This chain's CDR3 is CASSVGRGNSPLHF. DNA of the CDR3: TGTGCCAGCAGCGTAGGGCGGGGGAATTCACCCCTCCACTTT.

The CDR3 region has the DNA TGTGCCAGCAGTTACCGAGGGTCGCGTCAGCCCCAGCATTTT. Protein product: CASSYRGSRQPQHF. The rearrangement uses TRBV6-5 and TRBJ1-5; the D is unclear. V was cut by 2 bases and J by 6 bases, with 11 bases left in between. The CDR3 has 14 residues. Per the germline V gene, CDR1 is MNHEY and CDR2 is SVGAGI.

This clone showed up just once. The chain couples TRBV7-6 to TRBJ1-2; no clear D gene. CDR3 size: 13 residues. The ends were cut back, 5 bases at V and 0 bases at J, with 7 bases in the middle. The germline gives CDR1 SGHVS, CDR2 FNYEAQ. As DNA, the CDR3 is TGTGCCAGCAGCAAAGCGGCTAACTATGGCTACACCTTC. Encoded protein: CASSKAANYGYTF.

This sequence joins TRBV5-4 and TRBJ1-3, with 8 bases matching TRBD1. Trimming at V came to 0 bases and at J to 4 bases, leaving 3 bases not matched to a gene. CDR3 length: 15 residues. CDR1 is SGHNT, CDR2 YYREEE, per germline (reference sequence). The CDR3 spells CASSLGQGWGNTIYF. The CDR3, as DNA: TGTGCCAGCAGCTTGGGACAGGGGTGGGGAAACACCATATATTTT.